This T cell receptor beta chain derives from a study of OX40 agonist ivuxolimab in advanced cancers. Looking at the study overall: Three patients got partial responses; one had hepatocellular carcinoma and two had cutaneous melanoma. General observations from the study: In general, CD8+ T cells held more expanded clones than CD4+ did, on average. CD4+ and CD8+ blood T cells expanded clonally by week 6 at 0.1 to 3.0 mg/kg.

Trimming shortened V by 2 bases and J by 4 bases, and 5 bases separated the two germline ends. There are 13 residues in the CDR3. The V gene's germline CDR1 is SGHVS and CDR2 FNYEAQ. The investigators sampled blood at baseline, at cycle 4 day 1, and at cycle 7 day 1. A note on this clone: What it binds is unknown.

Here immunoSEQ multiplex PCR was the method, and the copy in TCRdb shows in-frame clones only, minus some. The sample has tens of thousands of clones, roughly nine tenths seen once. The receptor was isolated from an adult with an advanced solid tumor such as melanoma, head and neck, liver or kidney cancer. The material was CD4+ or CD8+ T cells sorted from blood, obtained in a trial of the OX40 agonist ivuxolimab. This sequence joins TRBV7-6 and TRBJ1-4; D gene unclear. The DNA of the CDR3 is TGTGCCAGCAGCTTACACCTTAATGAAAAACTGTTTTTT. It codes for CASSLHLNEKLFF.